These T cell receptor beta chains were read from a single sample in a study of CD8 T cells in ankylosing spondylitis. TCRdb itself ran the 5' RACE reads through MiXCR, one entry per CDR3 protein. Among about 750,000 distinct CDR3 sequences listed, roughly 20% were seen once. The specimen was blood, either unsorted or a sorted T cell fraction (not recorded which). All receptors derive from a male donor with ankylosing spondylitis. CDR3s include the opening cysteine and the closing phenylalanine or tryptophan. The D gene is left open where the match is weak. The size entry is marked missing in some rows and otherwise reads once, few, many or a size class.

size: .; J: TRBJ2-1; length: 15; D: TRBD2; V: TRBV7-8; DNA: TGTGCCAGCAGCTCCAGCCCGGGACTAGCATATGAGCAGTTCTTC; CDR3: CASSSSPGLAYEQFF
size: .; J: TRBJ2-1; length: 12; D: TRBD1; V: TRBV29-1; DNA: TGCAGCGTTGAGCCAGGGGGCAAAGAGCAGTTCTTC; CDR3: CSVEPGGKEQFF
size: .; J: TRBJ1-2; length: 12; D: .; V: TRBV20-1; DNA: TGCAGTGCTACCCGGGACAATCGCGGCTACACCTTC; CDR3: CSATRDNRGYTF
size: few; J: TRBJ2-7; length: 12; D: .; V: TRBV12-3/TRBV12-4; DNA: TGTGCCAGCAGTTTTGATGTTGTAGAGCAGTACTTC; CDR3: CASSFDVVEQYF
size: .; J: TRBJ2-7; length: 17; D: .; V: TRBV5-1; DNA: TGCGCCAGCAGCGCGGAAACAATAACCATGGTGAACTACGAGCAGTACTTC; CDR3: CASSAETITMVNYEQYF
size: .; J: TRBJ1-2; length: 15; D: TRBD1; V: TRBV7-8; DNA: TGTGCCAGCAGCTTAACAGGGGGAGCTAACTATGGCTACACCTTC; CDR3: CASSLTGGANYGYTF
size: .; J: TRBJ2-3; length: 13; D: .; V: TRBV9; DNA: TGTGCCAGCAGCTCACCCGTAATTAATACGCAGTATTTT; CDR3: CASSSPVINTQYF
size: .; J: TRBJ2-3; length: 16; D: TRBD2; V: TRBV18; DNA: TGTGCCAGCTCACCGTACGGGACTAGCAGCACAGATACGCAGTATTTT; CDR3: CASSPYGTSSTDTQYF
size: few; J: TRBJ2-4; length: 14; D: .; V: TRBV10-1; DNA: TGCGCCAGCAGTGAGTCGACAGTCAAAAACATTCAGTACTTC; CDR3: CASSESTVKNIQYF
size: many; J: TRBJ1-2; length: 16; D: .; V: TRBV5-1; DNA: TGCGCCAGCAGCCCCGGGTCCTACTCCGTGGAGTATGGCTACACCTTC; CDR3: CASSPGSYSVEYGYTF
size: .; J: TRBJ2-2; length: 15; D: .; V: TRBV19; DNA: TGTGCCACCGGAGAGGGACCGTCAATATCCGGGGAGCTGTTTTTT; CDR3: CATGEGPSISGELFF
size: few; J: TRBJ1-6; length: 16; D: TRBD1; V: TRBV27; DNA: TGTGCCAGCAGCCGGGGACAGCCTACCTATAATTCACCCCTCCACTTT; CDR3: CASSRGQPTYNSPLHF
size: .; J: TRBJ2-7; length: 13; D: .; V: TRBV25-1; DNA: TGTGCCAGCAGTGAATTGGGTGGCTACGAGCAGTACTTC; CDR3: CASSELGGYEQYF
size: few; J: TRBJ1-1; length: 17; D: TRBD1; V: TRBV28; DNA: TGTGCCAGCAGTTTATTTCCCGCAAGACAGGGATGGACTGAAGCTTTCTTT; CDR3: CASSLFPARQGWTEAFF
size: .; J: TRBJ1-1; length: 13; D: .; V: TRBV7-2; DNA: TGTGCCAGCAGATATAGTAGTGGATCTGAAGCTTTCTTT; CDR3: CASRYSSGSEAFF
size: many; J: TRBJ2-2; length: 13; D: .; V: TRBV6-4; DNA: TGTGCCAGCAGTGACAGGGACACCGGGGAGCTGTTTTTT; CDR3: CASSDRDTGELFF
size: few; J: TRBJ2-5; length: 18; D: TRBD2; V: TRBV27; DNA: TGTGCCAGCAGTCACCTCTCTAGCGGGGGGCTGTACCAAGAGACCCAGTACTTC; CDR3: CASSHLSSGGLYQETQYF
size: few; J: TRBJ2-1; length: 11; D: .; V: TRBV29-1; DNA: TGCAGCGTTGTGATAGGTTATGAGCAGTTCTTC; CDR3: CSVVIGYEQFF
size: few; J: TRBJ1-4; length: 14; D: TRBD1; V: TRBV27; DNA: TGTGCCAGCAGGACAGGGGGTGGTAATGAAAAACTGTTTTTT; CDR3: CASRTGGGNEKLFF
size: .; J: TRBJ2-3; length: 16; D: TRBD2; V: TRBV7-6; DNA: TGTGCCAGCAGCTTAGCCAGCGGGAGAGCCACAGATACGCAGTATTTT; CDR3: CASSLASGRATDTQYF
size: .; J: TRBJ2-5; length: 14; D: .; V: TRBV2; DNA: TGTGCCAGCAGTTTGAAGGGTGCTATAGAGACCCAGTACTTC; CDR3: CASSLKGAIETQYF
size: .; J: TRBJ2-3; length: 17; D: TRBD1; V: TRBV7-3; DNA: TGTGCCAGCAGCCGGTATCCGGGACAGGGATATAGAGATACGCAGTATTTT; CDR3: CASSRYPGQGYRDTQYF
size: few; J: TRBJ2-7; length: 16; D: .; V: TRBV5-6; DNA: TGTGCCAGCAGCCGTTCGACAGGTACGGTCCCCTACGAGCAGTACTTC; CDR3: CASSRSTGTVPYEQYF
size: .; J: TRBJ2-3; length: 15; D: TRBD2; V: TRBV10-3; DNA: TGTGCCATCAGTGTAACTAGCGGGAGGACAGATACGCAGTATTTT; CDR3: CAISVTSGRTDTQYF
size: .; J: TRBJ2-2; length: 12; D: .; V: TRBV29-1; DNA: TGCAGCGTTGTCCGGGAGACCGGGGAGCTGTTTTTT; CDR3: CSVVRETGELFF
size: few; J: TRBJ1-1; length: 14; D: .; V: TRBV5-6; DNA: TGTGCCAGCACCTTGGGGTTAGGGGATACTGAAGCTTTCTTT; CDR3: CASTLGLGDTEAFF
size: few; J: TRBJ2-6; length: 16; D: .; V: TRBV20-1; DNA: TGCAGTGCTAGTTCCCCCCGGGTATCTGGGGCCAACGTCCTGACTTTC; CDR3: CSASSPRVSGANVLTF
size: many; J: TRBJ1-5; length: 15; D: .; V: TRBV5-1; DNA: TGCGCCAGCAGCTTGGGTGGGGCTAGCAATCAGCCCCAGCATTTT; CDR3: CASSLGGASNQPQHF
size: many; J: TRBJ2-7; length: 14; D: TRBD1; V: TRBV10-3; DNA: TGTGCCATCAAGGGGGACAGGGCAGGCGACGAGCAGTACTTC; CDR3: CAIKGDRAGDEQYF
size: .; J: TRBJ2-1; length: 16; D: TRBD1; V: TRBV19; DNA: TGTGCCAGTAGTATAAGGGCGGGACAGGGCGAAAATGAGCAGTTCTTC; CDR3: CASSIRAGQGENEQFF
size: few; J: TRBJ1-4; length: 15; D: .; V: TRBV5-1; DNA: TGCGCCAGCCGCCGGGACGGAAACGCAAATGAAAAACTGTTTTTT; CDR3: CASRRDGNANEKLFF
size: .; J: TRBJ1-1; length: 13; D: .; V: TRBV20-1; DNA: TGCAGTGCTATAGGGGCAGGGAACACTGAAGCTTTCTTT; CDR3: CSAIGAGNTEAFF
size: .; J: TRBJ1-1; length: 15; D: .; V: TRBV18; DNA: TGTGCCAGCTCACCATCTGAGGGGGGTAGCACTGAAGCTTTCTTT; CDR3: CASSPSEGGSTEAFF
size: .; J: TRBJ1-1; length: 16; D: TRBD1; V: TRBV12-3/TRBV12-4; DNA: TGTGCCAGCAGCCACCAGACAGGGGTGATGAACACTGAAGCTTTCTTT; CDR3: CASSHQTGVMNTEAFF
size: few; J: TRBJ2-7; length: 14; D: TRBD1; V: TRBV7-9; DNA: TGTGCCAGCAGCCAGGGACAGCCGGGTGTAAAGCAGTACTTC; CDR3: CASSQGQPGVKQYF
size: few; J: TRBJ1-2; length: 17; D: TRBD1; V: TRBV7-8; DNA: TGTGCCAGCAGCTTGGGGTCCCGACAGGGGGCAGTCTATGGCTACACCTTC; CDR3: CASSLGSRQGAVYGYTF
size: few; J: TRBJ2-5; length: 14; D: TRBD2; V: TRBV11-2; DNA: TGTGCCAGCAGCGCGGGAGCATCTTGGGAGACCCAGTACTTC; CDR3: CASSAGASWETQYF
size: .; J: TRBJ2-5; length: 14; D: .; V: TRBV11-2; DNA: TGTGCCAGCAGCCGAGTGGGTATTCAAGAGACCCAGTACTTC; CDR3: CASSRVGIQETQYF
size: .; J: TRBJ1-5; length: 15; D: .; V: TRBV12-3/TRBV12-4; DNA: TGTGCCAGCAGACGAACAGGAGGGAACAATCAGCCCCAGCATTTT; CDR3: CASRRTGGNNQPQHF
size: many; J: TRBJ2-5; length: 15; D: TRBD2; V: TRBV12-3/TRBV12-4; DNA: TGTGCCAGCAGCCCACTAGCGGGAGGACAAGAGACCCAGTACTTC; CDR3: CASSPLAGGQETQYF
size: few; J: TRBJ1-6; length: 17; D: .; V: TRBV11-2; DNA: TGTGCCAGCAGCTTAAACAGGGACCCCCGTTTACATTCACCCCTCCACTTT; CDR3: CASSLNRDPRLHSPLHF
size: .; J: TRBJ2-5; length: 15; D: .; V: TRBV7-9; DNA: TGTGCCAGCAGCCCTCCGCGAGGCGGCCAAGAGACCCAGTACTTC; CDR3: CASSPPRGGQETQYF
size: .; J: TRBJ1-6; length: 15; D: .; V: TRBV12-3/TRBV12-4; DNA: TGTGCCAGCAGTTTAGCCACCAGTGGCTACTCACCCCTCCACTTT; CDR3: CASSLATSGYSPLHF
size: few; J: TRBJ2-2; length: 15; D: .; V: TRBV5-1; DNA: TGCGCCAGCAGTCCGCGGACTTATAACACCGGGGAGCTGTTTTTT; CDR3: CASSPRTYNTGELFF
size: .; J: TRBJ2-7; length: 13; D: .; V: TRBV19; DNA: TGTGCCAGTAGTAACAGGGTCTGGACCGAGCAGTACTTC; CDR3: CASSNRVWTEQYF